This is a list of T cell receptor beta chains from one sample in a study of neoadjuvant nivolumab and ipilimumab in lung cancer. Assay used: immunoSEQ multiplex PCR; TCRdb lists only in-frame clones, some missing. The profile shows some 6,900 clones, under 90% of them singletons. The sequences come from tumor tissue, collected after neoadjuvant nivolumab, alone or with ipilimumab, at or shortly before surgery. These receptors came from an adult with non-small cell lung cancer. Some clones in this sample may be carry-over from other donors' samples. CDR3s include the opening cysteine and the closing phenylalanine or tryptophan. D genes are given only for firm matches. Not every row has a clone size; where given, it reads once, few, many or a size class.

D: TRBD2
J: TRBJ2-7
V: TRBV6-1
size: -
CDR3: CASSGTSGYEQYF
DNA: TGTGCCAGCAGCGGGACTAGCGGGTACGAGCAGTACTTC

D: -
J: TRBJ1-2
V: TRBV6-6
size: -
CDR3: CASRLEGGYGYTF
DNA: TGTGCCAGCAGACTGGAGGGGGGCTATGGCTACACCTTC

D: TRBD2
J: TRBJ2-7
V: TRBV27
size: once
CDR3: CASSPPGLAGPSYEQYF
DNA: TGTGCCAGCAGTCCTCCGGGACTAGCGGGACCGTCCTACGAGCAGTACTTC

D: TRBD2
J: TRBJ2-1
V: TRBV7-3
size: -
CDR3: CASSPSGDSYNEQFF
DNA: TGTGCCAGCAGCCCGAGCGGGGACTCCTACAATGAGCAGTTCTTC

D: -
J: TRBJ2-7
V: TRBV6-5
size: -
CDR3: CATRDPLSVAQYF
DNA: TGTGCCACCCGGGATCCACTATCGGTGGCGCAGTACTTC

D: TRBD1
J: TRBJ1-4
V: TRBV30
size: once
CDR3: CACRGSDNEKLFF
DNA: TGTGCCTGCAGGGGGTCGGATAATGAAAAACTGTTTTTT

D: TRBD1
J: TRBJ1-4
V: TRBV7-2
size: -
CDR3: CASSITGTENEKLFF
DNA: TGTGCCAGCAGCATAACCGGGACAGAGAATGAAAAACTGTTTTTT

D: -
J: TRBJ1-1
V: TRBV6-6
size: once
CDR3: CASGGGLNTEAFF
DNA: TGTGCCAGCGGGGGGGGGCTGAACACTGAAGCTTTCTTT

D: -
J: TRBJ1-2
V: TRBV4-3
size: few
CDR3: CASSPSVQWDYGYTF
DNA: TGCGCCAGCAGCCCTTCCGTCCAATGGGACTATGGCTACACCTTC

D: TRBD2
J: TRBJ2-2
V: TRBV10-2
size: -
CDR3: CASREWAGGDTGELFF
DNA: TGCGCCAGCCGAGAGTGGGCGGGAGGAGACACCGGGGAGCTGTTTTTT

D: TRBD1
J: TRBJ1-4
V: TRBV19
size: once
CDR3: CASSSQGVSEKLFF
DNA: TGTGCCAGTAGTTCTCAGGGGGTGTCTGAAAAACTGTTTTTT

D: TRBD2
J: TRBJ2-5
V: TRBV7-2
size: -
CDR3: CASSFPTSGIETQYF
DNA: TGTGCCAGCAGCTTCCCGACTAGCGGGATAGAGACCCAGTACTTC

D: TRBD1
J: TRBJ1-1
V: TRBV30
size: -
CDR3: CAWSGDRATEAFF
DNA: TGTGCCTGGAGCGGGGACAGGGCCACTGAAGCTTTCTTT

D: -
J: TRBJ2-7
V: TRBV6-6
size: -
CDR3: CASSGSEQYF
DNA: TGTGCCAGCAGCGGGAGCGAGCAGTACTTC

D: TRBD2
J: TRBJ2-1
V: TRBV5-1
size: -
CDR3: CASSYLAGGPFSDEQFF
DNA: TGCGCCAGCAGCTACCTAGCGGGAGGGCCTTTTAGCGATGAGCAGTTCTTC

D: -
J: TRBJ2-7
V: TRBV14
size: -
CDR3: CASSQGSEFYEQYF
DNA: TGTGCCAGCAGCCAAGGCTCGGAGTTTTACGAGCAGTACTTC

D: TRBD2
J: TRBJ2-3
V: TRBV5-1
size: -
CDR3: CASSPGLAGGPKTDTQYF
DNA: TGCGCCAGCAGCCCGGGACTAGCGGGAGGGCCTAAAACAGATACGCAGTATTTT

D: -
J: TRBJ2-2
V: TRBV5-1
size: -
CDR3: CASKEEVTVGELFF
DNA: TGCGCCAGCAAGGAAGAGGTCACGGTCGGGGAGCTGTTTTTT

D: -
J: TRBJ1-2
V: TRBV18
size: -
CDR3: CASSPAESRGYTF
DNA: TGTGCCAGCTCACCTGCTGAGTCTCGGGGCTACACCTTC

D: -
J: TRBJ2-1
V: TRBV6-5
size: -
CDR3: CASSYRAEQFF
DNA: TGTGCCAGCAGTTACAGGGCGGAGCAGTTCTTC

D: -
J: TRBJ2-7
V: TRBV6-5
size: -
CDR3: CASSLQRHSSYEQYF
DNA: TGTGCCAGCAGTTTGCAGCGCCATAGCTCCTACGAGCAGTACTTC

D: -
J: TRBJ2-2
V: TRBV9
size: -
CDR3: CASSVVGVGTGELFF
DNA: TGTGCCAGCAGCGTAGTAGGGGTAGGCACCGGGGAGCTGTTTTTT

D: TRBD2
J: TRBJ2-3
V: TRBV6-4
size: few
CDR3: CASSDGTSGSTDTQYF
DNA: TGTGCCAGCAGTGACGGGACTAGCGGGAGCACAGATACGCAGTATTTT

D: -
J: TRBJ1-3
V: TRBV13
size: -
CDR3: CASSLRTGVVGGNTIYF
DNA: TGTGCCAGCAGCCTTCGGACGGGGGTAGTAGGTGGAAACACCATATATTTT

D: -
J: TRBJ2-1
V: TRBV30
size: -
CDR3: CAWGSSGRWGEQFF
DNA: TGTGCCTGGGGGTCAAGCGGTCGTTGGGGAGAGCAGTTCTTC

D: -
J: TRBJ1-1
V: TRBV28
size: -
CDR3: CASILLSGSTEAFF
DNA: TGTGCCAGCATCCTTTTGAGCGGTAGCACTGAAGCTTTCTTT

D: TRBD2
J: TRBJ2-7
V: TRBV27
size: medium-sized
CDR3: CASGKAGGPGEQYF
DNA: TGTGCCAGCGGTAAAGCGGGAGGGCCGGGGGAGCAGTACTTC

D: TRBD1
J: TRBJ2-7
V: TRBV2
size: -
CDR3: CASSPTPGQSSYEQYF
DNA: TGTGCCAGCAGTCCCACTCCGGGACAGAGCTCCTACGAGCAGTACTTC